The 21 T cell receptor beta chains listed next were all sequenced from one sample in a study of immune heterogeneity within non-small cell lung tumors. TCR beta CDR3 was amplified by multiplex PCR using 32 V and 13 J primers. TCRdb reprocessed the multiplex PCR reads via MiXCR and lists one record per CDR3 protein. The repertoire includes about 5,600 distinct CDR3 sequences, roughly 18% of them detected once, and approximately 4% sits in the top ten. Samples each supplied around 640 ng of bulk tumor genomic DNA as template. Several biopsies were spaced far apart within each primary tumor and obtained as surgery took place. Patients with untreated, newly diagnosed non-small cell lung cancer underwent curative surgery. Sequencing input: lung tumor tissue. These receptors all stem from a man between 40 and 49 years old with non-small cell lung cancer.

This clonotype is labeled as medium-sized. The chain links TRBV11-1 to TRBJ2-7; no clear D gene. The germline gives CDR1 SGHAT, CDR2 FQDESV (reference sequence). V was shortened by 0 bases and J by 0 bases, with 6 bases between the two germline ends. The CDR3 consists of 14 residues. The CDR3 sequence is CASSLAMTSYEQYF. The CDR3 region has the DNA TGTGCCAGCAGCTTAGCGATGACCTCCTACGAGCAGTACTTC.

This clonotype is termed medium-sized. The chain employs TRBV9 and TRBJ2-1; 12 nucleotides agree with TRBD2. Germline V gene sequence: CDR1 SGDLS, CDR2 YYNGEE. This CDR3 contains 17 residues. Trimming at V came to 3 bases and at J to 6 bases, leaving 10 bases not matched to a gene. The CDR3 region is CASSETNPSGGANEQFF. The CDR3 coding sequence is TGTGCCAGCAGCGAGACTAACCCTAGCGGGGGGGCCAATGAGCAGTTCTTC.

By sample fraction, this clonotype is medium-sized. This chain joins TRBV5-1 and TRBJ2-7, with D possibly TRBD1 on 6 matching bases. Germline V gives CDR1 SGHRS, CDR2 YFSETQ. The V and J ends lost 0 bases and 2 bases respectively, with 12 bases between them. CDR3 length equals 15 residues. In DNA form, the CDR3 reads TGCGCCAGCAGCTTGGTGACAGGACAAACCTACGAGCAGTACTTC. As protein: CASSLVTGQTYEQYF. The full variable domain, with the rest looked up from reference TRBV5-1 and TRBJ2-7, is KAGVTQTPRYLIKTRGQQVTLSCSPISGHRSVSWYQQTPGQGLQFLFEYFSETQRNKGNFPGRFSGRQFSNSRSEMNVSTLELGDSALYLCASSLVTGQTYEQYFGPGTRLTVT.

Sample share makes this clonotype medium-sized. This sequence joins TRBV5-1 and TRBJ1-2; weak D call: TRBD1 (5 bases). Germline V lookup: CDR1 SGHRS, CDR2 YFSETQ. Trimming shortened V by 2 bases and J by 0 bases, and 11 bases separated the two germline ends. The CDR3 consists of 15 residues. The CDR3 nucleotides are TGCGCCAGCAGCTTCGGGAGGGGATCTAACTATGGCTACACCTTC. Translating it yields CASSFGRGSNYGYTF.

This clonotype is medium-sized. The chain combines TRBV12-3 or TRBV12-4 with TRBJ2-7, with D possibly TRBD1 on 6 matching bases. The CDR3 extends over 12 amino acids. Trimming cost V 5 bases and J 5 bases, with 10 bases left between them. CDR3 nucleotide sequence: TGTGCCAGCAGTATGAACAGGGACGAGCAGTACTTC. Translating gives CASSMNRDEQYF.

The rearrangement uses TRBV6-2 or TRBV6-3 and TRBJ1-2; 9 nucleotides match TRBD1. Germline CDR1 MNHEY, CDR2 SVGEGT. The CDR3 totals 16 residues. J lost 4 bases, V lost 10 bases, and 16 bases had no gene match. The DNA for the CDR3 is TGTGCCATTAGTGGGAGGGGACAGGGAGTCGTCTATGGCTACACCTTC. The encoded protein is CAISGRGQGVVYGYTF.

A word on this clonotype: This may arise from a read error, as a much more abundant clone is one base away. The rearrangement links TRBV18 to TRBJ1-6, with D tentatively TRBD1 (6 bases). Germline-derived CDR1 and CDR2 are KGHSH and LQKENI. This CDR3 region has 16 residues. Trimming took 6 bases from V and 6 from J, leaving 18 bases between them. The CDR3 DNA reads TGTGCCAGCTCCCGCCTGACGTGGGGGCCTAATTCACCCCTCCACTTT. Translated, it gives CASSRLTWGPNSPLHF.

In its sample, this clonotype ranks as medium-sized. The chain is built from TRBV5-1 and TRBJ2-7; 8 bases are shared with TRBD1. CDR3 size: 14 residues. Germline assignment: CDR1 SGHRS and CDR2 YFSETQ. V was pared by 4 bases and J by 6 bases, with 9 bases of the junction left unmatched. CDR3 amino acids: CASSRTGTESEQYF. CDR3 DNA: TGCGCCAGCAGCAGGACAGGGACGGAAAGCGAGCAGTACTTC.

With regard to this clonotype: This may be a read error: a much more frequent sequence differs by one nucleotide. The rearrangement links TRBV9 to TRBJ2-5; 10 bases match TRBD2. Per the germline V gene, CDR1 is SGDLS and CDR2 is YYNGEE. The CDR3 covers 16 residues. The CDR3 sequence is CVSSLGPSGSGETQYF. Here the CDR3 DNA reads TGTGTCAGCAGCCTCGGACCTAGCGGGAGTGGAGAGACCCAGTACTTC.

This clonotype has a handful of counts. One end of the junction fails to match germline, which may point to a read error. J is TRBJ2-6 and V is TRBV2; possibly TRBD1 for D (5 bases). The CDR3 has 15 residues. Germline V gene data show CDR1 as SNHLY and CDR2 as FYNNEI. In nucleotides, the CDR3 is TGTGCCAGCAGTCCCTACCTCTCTGGGGCCAACGTCCCGACTTTC. Amino acid sequence: CASSPYLSGANVPTF.

This clonotype is deemed medium-sized. V usage is TRBV27 and J usage is TRBJ2-7, with 7 bases identical to TRBD1. The germline V gene encodes CDR1 MNHEY and CDR2 SMNVEV (reference sequence). Unmatched junction bases numbered 19, after V lost 5 bases and J lost 6 bases. The CDR3 is 17 residues long. CDR3 DNA sequence: TGTGCCAGCAGTCTACTAAAGACGAGGACAGGAGTGATCGAGCAGTACTTC. Its protein is CASSLLKTRTGVIEQYF.

About this clonotype: One base away lies a much larger clone, so this may be a sequencing read error. V gene TRBV28 combines with J gene TRBJ2-3; D is unresolved. Germline CDR1 is MDHEN and CDR2 is SYDVKM. The CDR3 spans 13 residues. Trimming removed 4 bases at V and 7 bases at J, with 12 bases between. CDR3 nucleotide sequence: TGTGCCAGCAGTTCATACGGGCGGAATACGCAGTATTTT. Amino acid sequence: CASSSYGRNTQYF.

This clonotype is categorized as medium-sized. The chain has TRBV27 and TRBJ2-6; TRBD1 is a possible D gene (6 bases). Germline loops: CDR1 MNHEY, CDR2 SMNVEV (reference sequence). Trimming shortened V by 5 bases and J by 4 bases, and 12 bases separated the two germline ends. CDR3 size: 15 residues. The CDR3 loop reads CASSPTGVGANVLTF. CDR3 sequence (DNA): TGTGCCAGCAGTCCGACAGGTGTGGGGGCCAACGTCCTGACTTTC.

In its sample, this clonotype ranks as medium-sized. V and J are TRBV11-2 and TRBJ2-7; no clear D gene. The CDR3 covers 13 residues. Trimming cost V 0 bases and J 1 base, with 4 bases left between them. Per germline, CDR1 SGHAT and CDR2 FQNNGV. The CDR3 sequence is CASSLDRSYEQYF. The DNA for the CDR3 is TGTGCCAGCAGCTTAGACAGGTCCTACGAGCAGTACTTC. The whole variable domain, remainder taken from reference TRBV11-2 and TRBJ2-7, is EAGVAQSPRYKIIEKRQSVAFWCNPISGHATLYWYQQILGQGPKLLIQFQNNGVVDDSQLPKDRFSAERLKGVDSTLKIQPAKLEDSAVYLCASSLDRSYEQYFGPGTRLTVT.

By its share, this clonotype is medium-sized. This chain uses TRBV13 with TRBJ2-5; 8 bases match TRBD1. Trimming at V came to 9 bases and at J to 6 bases, leaving 12 bases not matched to a gene. CDR1 is PRHDT, CDR2 FYEKMQ, per germline (reference sequence). This CDR3 has 14 residues. The CDR3 DNA reads TGTGCCAGATCCGGGACAGGTCTTTGGAAGACCCAGTACTTC. Protein product: CARSGTGLWKTQYF.

This clonotype counts as medium-sized (0.01 to 0.1%). This chain uses TRBV7-3 with TRBJ2-7; a possible D gene is TRBD1 (5 bases). V lost 4 bases, J lost 6 bases, and 13 bases lay in between. CDR1 and CDR2 from the germline V gene are SGHTA and FQGTGA. The CDR3 totals 13 residues. CDR3 in amino acids: CASSSLDKREQYF. The CDR3, as DNA: TGTGCCAGCAGCTCCTTGGACAAGCGCGAGCAGTACTTC.

This clonotype is medium-sized in the sample. The chain joins TRBV28 to TRBJ1-5; 9 bases fit TRBD1. CDR1 MDHEN and CDR2 SYDVKM come from the germline V gene. The CDR3 consists of 19 residues. Trimming cost V 7 bases and J 2 bases; bases outside gene matches: 18. CDR3 sequence reads: CASTHPGTGLIVGNQPQHF. The CDR3 DNA follows: TGTGCCAGCACACACCCCGGGACAGGGCTTATAGTTGGCAATCAGCCCCAGCATTTT.

This clonotype was seen a single time. A much larger clone lies a single base off, so this may be a read error. The chain uses TRBV24-1 and TRBJ2-3; 7 bases agree with TRBD2. The V gene's germline CDR1 is KGHDR and CDR2 SFDVKD. This CDR3 has 16 amino acids. Trimming cost V 4 bases and J 2 bases; bases outside gene matches: 8. The CDR3 DNA is TGTGCCACCAGTGAGCCGGGACTATCGGACACAGATACGCAGTATTTT. Amino acid sequence: CATSEPGLSDTDTQYF.

By sample fraction, this clonotype is medium-sized (0.01 to 0.1%). The J gene is TRBJ2-2, the V gene TRBV7-3, with TRBD2 identical over 10 bases. Germline loops: CDR1 SGHTA, CDR2 FQGTGA. V lost 2 bases and J lost 4; bases outside the gene matches: 7. This CDR3 has 17 amino acids. CDR3 region: CASSLAGAGGSTGELFF. The CDR3 DNA is TGTGCCAGCAGCTTAGCGGGAGCGGGGGGGTCCACCGGGGAGCTGTTTTTT.

This clonotype is large by share. The gene calls are TRBV29-1 and TRBJ2-1; the D is unclear. This CDR3 is built from 12 residues. Germline-derived CDR1 and CDR2 are SQVTM and ANQGSEA. With 3 bases removed from V and 8 bases from J, the gap between germline ends came to 11 bases. DNA of the CDR3: TGCAGCGTTGATAGCAGGTGGGATGAGCAGTTCTTC. The encoded protein is CSVDSRWDEQFF.

This clonotype was seen a few times. One junction end does not reproduce the germline sequence, and a read error may be involved. The chain is built from TRBV30 and TRBJ2-6; TRBD1 is a possible D gene (5 bases). The CDR3 has 15 amino acids. From germline, CDR1 is GTSNPN and CDR2 SVGIG (reference sequence). The CDR3 loop reads CTWSLDISGANVLTF. DNA of the CDR3: TGTACCTGGAGTTTGGACATCTCTGGGGCCAACGTCCTGACTTTC.